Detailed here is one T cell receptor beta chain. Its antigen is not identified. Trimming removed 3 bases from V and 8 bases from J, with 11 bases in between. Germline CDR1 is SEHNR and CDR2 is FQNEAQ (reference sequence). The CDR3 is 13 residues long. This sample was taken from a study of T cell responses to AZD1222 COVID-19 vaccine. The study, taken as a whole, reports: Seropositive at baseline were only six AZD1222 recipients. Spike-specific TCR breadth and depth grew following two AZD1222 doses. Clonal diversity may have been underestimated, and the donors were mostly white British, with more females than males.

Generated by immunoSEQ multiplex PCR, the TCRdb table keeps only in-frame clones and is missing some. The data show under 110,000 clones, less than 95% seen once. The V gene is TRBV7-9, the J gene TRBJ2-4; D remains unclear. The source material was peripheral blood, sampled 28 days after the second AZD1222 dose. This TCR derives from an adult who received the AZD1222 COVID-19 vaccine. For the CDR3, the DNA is TGTGCCAGCAGCTTTCGGGCATTGGACATTCAGTACTTC. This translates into CASSFRALDIQYF.